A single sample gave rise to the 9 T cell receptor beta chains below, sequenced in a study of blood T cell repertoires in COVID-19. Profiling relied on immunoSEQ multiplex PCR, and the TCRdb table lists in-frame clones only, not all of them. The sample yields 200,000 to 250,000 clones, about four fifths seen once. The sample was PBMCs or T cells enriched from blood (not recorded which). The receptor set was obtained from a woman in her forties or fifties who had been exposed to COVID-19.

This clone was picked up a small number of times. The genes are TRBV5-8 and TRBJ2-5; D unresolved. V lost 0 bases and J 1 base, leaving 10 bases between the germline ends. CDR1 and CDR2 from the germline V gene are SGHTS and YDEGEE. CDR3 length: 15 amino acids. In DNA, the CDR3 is TGTGCCAGCAGCTTGGTCTCGACATTCCAAGAGACCCAGTACTTC. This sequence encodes CASSLVSTFQETQYF.

The CDR3 loop is CASSLIRGGRRETQYF. In DNA form, the CDR3 reads TGTGCCAGCAGCTTAATCCGGGGGGGCCGGCGAGAGACCCAGTACTTC. The chain couples TRBV7-9 to TRBJ2-5; TRBD2 agrees at 8 bases. This CDR3 has 16 amino acids. The germline V gene encodes CDR1 SEHNR and CDR2 FQNEAQ (reference sequence). V was pared by 2 bases and J by 4 bases, with 9 bases of the junction left unmatched.

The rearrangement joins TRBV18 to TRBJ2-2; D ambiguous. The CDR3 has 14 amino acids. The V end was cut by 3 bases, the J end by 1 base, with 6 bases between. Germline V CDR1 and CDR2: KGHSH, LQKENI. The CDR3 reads CASSPSLNTGELFF. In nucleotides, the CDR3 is TGTGCCAGCTCACCGAGCTTGAACACCGGGGAGCTGTTTTTT.

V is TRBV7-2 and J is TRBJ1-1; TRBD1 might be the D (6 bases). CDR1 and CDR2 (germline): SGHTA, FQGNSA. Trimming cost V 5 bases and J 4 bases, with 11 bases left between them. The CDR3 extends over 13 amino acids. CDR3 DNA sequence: TGTGCCAGCAGCGTAGGGGGAGTCACTGAAGCTTTCTTT. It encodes CASSVGGVTEAFF.

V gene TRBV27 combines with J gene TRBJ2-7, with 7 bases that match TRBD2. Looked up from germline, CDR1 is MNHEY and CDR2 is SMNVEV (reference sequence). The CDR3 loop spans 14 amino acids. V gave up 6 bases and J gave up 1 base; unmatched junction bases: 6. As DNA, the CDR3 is TGTGCCAGCAGAAACGGGGGGAATTCCTACGAGCAGTACTTC. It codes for CASRNGGNSYEQYF.

CDR3 residues: CASGHRNPWPYEQYF. As DNA, the CDR3 is TGTGCCAGCGGCCACAGGAACCCCTGGCCCTACGAGCAGTACTTC. The rearrangement uses TRBV27 and TRBJ2-7; tentative D call: TRBD1 (5 bases). The CDR3 is made up of 15 amino acids. Trimming left V 8 bases short and J 2 bases short, with 19 bases between. Germline-derived CDR1 and CDR2 are MNHEY and SMNVEV (reference sequence).

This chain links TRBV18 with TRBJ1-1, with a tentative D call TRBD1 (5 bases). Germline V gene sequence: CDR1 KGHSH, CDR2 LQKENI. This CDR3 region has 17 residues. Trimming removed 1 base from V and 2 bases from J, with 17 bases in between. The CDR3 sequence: CASSPHSGTTFNTEAFF. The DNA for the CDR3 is TGTGCCAGCTCACCACATTCCGGGACTACCTTTAACACTGAAGCTTTCTTT. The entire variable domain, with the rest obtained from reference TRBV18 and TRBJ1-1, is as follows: NAGVMQNPRHLVRRRGQEARLRCSPMKGHSHVYWYRQLPEEGLKFMVYLQKENIIDESGMPKERFSAEFPKEGPSILRIQQVVRGDSAAYFCASSPHSGTTFNTEAFFGQGTRLTVV.

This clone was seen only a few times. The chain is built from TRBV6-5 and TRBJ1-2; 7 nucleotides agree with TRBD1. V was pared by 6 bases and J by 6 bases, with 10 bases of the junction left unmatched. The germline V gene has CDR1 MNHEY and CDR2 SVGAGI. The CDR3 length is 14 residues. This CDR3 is CASRRGGGYDGYTF. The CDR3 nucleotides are TGTGCCAGCAGGAGAGGAGGGGGCTACGATGGCTACACCTTC.

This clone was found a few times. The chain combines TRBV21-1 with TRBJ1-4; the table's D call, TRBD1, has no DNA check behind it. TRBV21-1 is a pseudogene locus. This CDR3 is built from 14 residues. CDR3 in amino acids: CASSKRDRGEKLFF. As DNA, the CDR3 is TGTGCCAGCAGCAAGAGGGACAGGGGTGAAAAACTGTTTTTT.